Below, 14 T cell receptor beta chains from the same sample are listed, as sequenced in a study of blood T cell repertoires in COVID-19. Assay: immunoSEQ multiplex PCR; the TCRdb copy retains only in-frame clones and omits some. This sample carries roughly 250,000 clones, roughly 93% of them seen once, and the ten largest clones take about 2.3%. Material for sequencing was PBMCs or T cells enriched from blood (not recorded which). The receptor source for this set is a woman in her thirties or forties with acute COVID-19.

The genes are TRBV5-1 and TRBJ2-1; 9 positions agree with TRBD1. The CDR3 is 15 amino acids. Germline V gives CDR1 SGHRS, CDR2 YFSETQ. The V and J ends lost 9 bases and 5 bases, in that order; junction bases with no gene match: 12. CDR3 in DNA: TGCGCCACAGCCAACCGGGACAGGGCGGACAATGAGCAGTTCTTC. This sequence encodes CATANRDRADNEQFF.

V usage is TRBV27 and J usage is TRBJ2-3, with 10 bases aligning to TRBD2. The CDR3 totals 17 residues. Germline V lookup: CDR1 MNHEY, CDR2 SMNVEV (reference sequence). The trim removed 4 bases at V and 2 bases at J, leaving 9 bases unmatched. The CDR3 region is CASSYSGTSAYTDTQYF. Written as DNA, the CDR3 is TGTGCCAGCAGTTACTCCGGGACTAGCGCCTACACAGATACGCAGTATTTT.

The V and J genes are TRBV19 and TRBJ2-2, with D tentatively TRBD1 (5 bases). Germline CDR1 reads LNHDA; CDR2 reads SQIVND (reference sequence). Trimming removed 6 bases at V and 4 bases at J, with 12 bases between. The CDR3 loop spans 14 amino acids. The CDR3 spells CASSVQDVTGELFF. CDR3 in DNA: TGTGCCAGTAGCGTACAGGATGTCACCGGGGAGCTGTTTTTT.

The chain recombines TRBV6-5 with TRBJ2-7, with D perhaps TRBD2 (6 bases). Per germline, CDR1 MNHEY and CDR2 SVGAGI. This CDR3 spans 11 amino acids. V lost 10 bases, J lost 9 bases, and 16 bases lay in between. The CDR3 reads CATRDWPVQYF. The CDR3 DNA follows: TGTGCCACCCGGGACTGGCCCGTGCAGTACTTC.

The chain combines TRBV7-9 with TRBJ1-5; possible D gene TRBD1, 5 bases. Between the trimmed V and J ends, which lost 5 bases and 3 bases, there was a span of 11 bases. The CDR3 consists of 14 residues. Germline V CDR1 and CDR2: SEHNR, FQNEAQ (reference sequence). The CDR3 nucleotides read TGTGCCAGCAGCCCTGACAGTTTCAATCAGCCCCAGCATTTT. Translated: CASSPDSFNQPQHF.

The chain combines TRBV3-1 (or the pseudogene TRBV3-2) with TRBJ2-1, with D uncertain. The germline gives CDR1 LGHDT, CDR2 YNNKEL (reference sequence). The CDR3 runs to 11 residues. V was shortened by 3 bases and J by 7 bases, with 4 bases between the two germline ends. In DNA, the CDR3 is TGTGCCAGCAGCCATCCGAATGAGCAGTTCTTC. Translated, it gives CASSHPNEQFF.

V is TRBV9 and J is TRBJ2-1, with 8 bases lining up with TRBD1. Germline V lookup: CDR1 SGDLS, CDR2 YYNGEE. The CDR3 length is 13 residues. V lost 3 bases to trimming and J lost 9 bases; unmatched junction nucleotides: 5. The CDR3 region is CASSARQGSEQFF. Written as DNA, the CDR3 is TGTGCCAGCAGCGCGAGACAGGGGAGTGAGCAGTTCTTC. Full variable domain (rest looked up from reference TRBV9 and TRBJ2-1): DSGVTQTPKHLITATGQRVTLRCSPRSGDLSVYWYQQSLDQGLQFLIQYYNGEERAKGNILERFSAQQFPDLHSELNLSSLELGDSALYFCASSARQGSEQFFGPGTRLTVL.

This chain links TRBV12-3 or TRBV12-4 with TRBJ1-1; 7 bases line up with TRBD1. The CDR3 runs to 13 residues. The junction had 4 bases not matched to a gene; V was cut back by 2 bases and J by 7 bases. The CDR3 loop is CASSLWDSNEAFF. The DNA for the CDR3 is TGTGCCAGCAGTTTATGGGACAGCAATGAAGCTTTCTTT.

CDR3 nucleotide sequence: TGTGCCAGCAGTGGTGGAAAAGGCGCGGGGGGGCGAGATACGCAGTATTTT. Translating it yields CASSGGKGAGGRDTQYF. J is TRBJ2-3 and V is TRBV2; 9 bases map to TRBD2. Germline CDR1 SNHLY, CDR2 FYNNEI. There are 17 residues in the CDR3. V was pared by 4 bases and J by 5 bases, with 13 bases of the junction left unmatched.

The CDR3 coding sequence is TGTGCCAGCAGCGCGGCCCTCCCCGGGGAGCTGTTTTTT. As protein: CASSAALPGELFF. The V call is TRBV11-2, the J call TRBJ2-2; D unclear. The CDR3 is 13 residues long. The germline V gene encodes CDR1 SGHAT and CDR2 FQNNGV. The V end lost 5 bases, the J end lost 6 bases, and 10 bases lay between the germline ends.

This clone was seen just once. This chain connects TRBV7-2 to TRBJ1-6; maybe TRBD1 (6 bases). The CDR3 loop spans 14 amino acids. Trimming took 3 bases from V and 7 from J, leaving 10 bases between them. From germline, CDR1 is SGHTA and CDR2 FQGNSA. The CDR3 sequence: CASSFGQKNSPLHF. In DNA, the CDR3 is TGTGCCAGCAGCTTTGGACAGAAGAATTCACCCCTCCACTTT.

J is TRBJ1-2 and V is TRBV4-2, with D tentatively TRBD1 (6 bases). From germline, CDR1 is LGHNA and CDR2 YNFKEQ. This CDR3 has 13 amino acids. Trimming pared 1 base from V and 5 bases from J, leaving 8 bases between. This chain's CDR3 is CASSQGGPYGYTF. As DNA, the CDR3 is TGTGCCAGCAGCCAAGGGGGGCCGTATGGCTACACCTTC.

V usage is TRBV3-1 (or the pseudogene TRBV3-2) and J usage is TRBJ1-3; D gene ambiguous. The CDR3 loop spans 13 amino acids. Germline lookup yields CDR1 LGHDT and CDR2 YNNKEL (reference sequence). V was shortened by 4 bases and J by 0 bases, with 4 bases between the two germline ends. The CDR3 DNA reads as TGTGCCAGCAGCCCGAGCTCTGGAAACACCATATATTTT. Its translation is CASSPSSGNTIYF.

The chain joins TRBV24-1 to TRBJ2-1, with 8 bases aligning to TRBD2. This CDR3 contains 16 residues. CDR1 is KGHDR, CDR2 SFDVKD, per germline. Unmatched junction bases numbered 4, after V lost 4 bases and J lost 0 bases. The CDR3 loop is CATSEKSGSSYNEQFF. Written as DNA, the CDR3 is TGTGCCACCAGTGAAAAGAGCGGGAGCTCCTACAATGAGCAGTTCTTC.